This T cell receptor beta chain was sequenced during a study of beta chain features in type 1 diabetes. Whole-study results and caveats: Type 1 diabetes patients showed a moderate but significant shortening of TCRB CDR3s in all four CD4+ subsets.

TCRB transcripts that were expressed got sequenced, as all of the isolated RNA had been reverse transcribed. Reads from naive, central memory and regulatory T cell samples averaged roughly 3.3 million. Libraries were prepared by immunoSEQ multiplex PCR; TCRdb keeps only in-frame clonotypes and omits some of them. There are 350,000 or so clones in the sample; less than 20% occur only once, and 0.035% to 0.055% lies in the top ten. This clone has only a few counts. The target antigen is unknown. The germline V gene encodes CDR1 KGHSH and CDR2 LQKENI. V lost 3 bases to trimming and J lost 9 bases; unmatched junction nucleotides: 11. CDR3 length: 15 amino acids.

The sequenced material came from naive CD4+ T cells from blood. The gene calls are TRBV18 and TRBJ1-2; 9 bases match TRBD1. The TCR sequence derives from a woman between 18 and 29 years old in good health. As DNA, the CDR3 is TGTGCCAGCTCACCGGGACAGGGATCGAGGTATAGCTACACCTTC. It is translated as CASSPGQGSRYSYTF.